The source of this TCR beta chain is a study of blood T cells in healthy people across ages. Study-level points and caveats: Roughly linearly, TCR beta diversity per million T cells fell as age increased. Naive and antigen-experienced cells could not be conclusively compared, given unsorted PBMCs.

At least ten counts were recorded for this clonotype. Its antigen remains unidentified. Germline V lookup: CDR1 SGHTA, CDR2 FQGTGA. The CDR3 has 14 residues. V shed 8 bases, J shed 0 bases, and the junction held 4 bases outside the gene matches. Using a J-beta primer mix together with a sample-barcoded 5' primer, a second PCR was run for roughly 6 to 12 cycles. TCRdb reprocessed the 5' RACE reads with MiXCR, giving one entry per CDR3 protein. The sample contains fewer than 2,000,000 distinct CDR3 sequences, 35% to 50% of which appear only once. Each donor gave 9 to 10 milliliters of peripheral blood. Per-sample PBMC isolation yielded at least 6.5 million cells.

What was sequenced was blood. V usage is TRBV7-3 and J usage is TRBJ2-3; 8 bases are a match to TRBD2. The sequence was obtained from a human donor in good health. For the CDR3, the DNA is TGTGCCAGCTCGGGGGGGCTGAGCACAGATACGCAGTATTTT. Protein: CASSGGLSTDTQYF.